This TCR beta chain came from a study of T cell responses to AZD1222 COVID-19 vaccine. Trimming took 7 bases from V and 8 from J, leaving 6 bases between them. This CDR3 is built from 10 residues. Germline V lookup: CDR1 SGHRS, CDR2 YFSETQ. This clone was counted between two and nine times. Sequenced by immunoSEQ multiplex PCR; TCRdb stores in-frame clones only, minus some. The sample has 150,000 to 200,000 clones, roughly nine tenths seen once; the top ten hold 6.9%. The sequences come from peripheral blood, collected on day 0 of AZD1222 vaccination. This clonotype was obtained from an adult in good health. V usage is TRBV5-1 and J usage is TRBJ1-4; the D is unclear. The CDR3 nucleotides read TGCGCCAGCCGGGCAGAAAAACTGTTTTTT. It translates to CASRAEKLFF.